This T cell receptor (beta chain) emerged from a study of cytomegalovirus exposure and HLA in healthy donors. Germline CDR1 and CDR2: SGDLS and YYNGEE. This CDR3 has 18 residues. Trimming took 2 bases from V and 0 from J; bases not matched to a gene: 10. The study ran its PCR with 60 Vbeta and 13 Jbeta primers. The repertoire was sequenced with immunoSEQ multiplex PCR; TCRdb's copy has only in-frame clones and lacks some. The sample contains around 100,000 clones, roughly 69% of which appear only once. The V call is TRBV9, the J call TRBJ2-1, with TRBD2 matching 8 bases. The TCR comes from a woman aged 25 to 39 in good health and CMV-seronegative. The sample was PBMCs. CDR3: CASSVRLAGPSSYNEQFF. DNA of the CDR3: TGTGCCAGCAGCGTGAGGCTAGCGGGCCCCAGCTCCTACAATGAGCAGTTCTTC.